This TCR beta chain was documented in a study of cytomegalovirus exposure and HLA in healthy donors. The donors were members of the validation cohort, which comprised about 120 subjects and was separate from the first cohort of roughly 700 subjects. Assay: immunoSEQ multiplex PCR; the TCRdb copy retains only in-frame clones and omits some. Of some 350,000 clones in the sample, roughly 87% were seen once. General study results and limits: Cytomegalovirus status, reportedly, was diagnosed with high specificity and sensitivity by the classifier. Cytomegalovirus-associated status was assigned to about 150 TCR beta chains.

As for this clone: Antigen specificity is unknown.

The CDR3 consists of 13 residues. Germline V gene data show CDR1 as SGHTA and CDR2 as FQGTGA. The V and J ends lost 2 bases and 5 bases respectively, with 9 bases between them. This sequence was found in a woman aged 30 to 39 in good health and CMV-seropositive. This chain links TRBV7-3 with TRBJ1-1; D might be TRBD1 (5 bases). The sequenced material came from PBMCs. This CDR3 reads CASSLSGGTEAFF. The DNA for the CDR3 is TGTGCCAGCAGCTTATCGGGGGGGACTGAAGCTTTCTTT.